This TCR beta chain was obtained from a study of vaccination effects on CD4 cells after COVID-19. Comments on this clone: Its target is unknown.

Germline V lookup: CDR1 LGHDT, CDR2 YNNKEL (reference sequence). The CDR3 is made up of 14 amino acids. V was trimmed by 2 bases and J by 1 base, leaving 8 bases between them. Sequencing was performed with immunoSEQ multiplex PCR; in TCRdb, only in-frame clones are kept and a portion is missing. The repertoire has 37,000 or so clones, 68% of them found once; the top ten carry 4% to 5%. Having been cultured for 10 days, the cells underwent CD4+ T cell isolation. All vaccine recipients tested negative for nucleocapsid antibodies and had never contracted SARS-CoV-2 infection. V and J are TRBV3-1 (or the pseudogene TRBV3-2) and TRBJ1-1; D gene unclear. The specimen comprised CD4+ T cells from PBMCs cultured without peptide, sampled before COVID-19 vaccination. The clonotype was recovered from a human donor who received a COVID-19 vaccine. DNA of the CDR3: TGTGCCAGCAGCCAAATGGTAGGGAACACTGAAGCTTTCTTT. It translates to CASSQMVGNTEAFF.